The present TCR beta chain was sequenced within a study of identifying expanded T cells in peripheral blood. Profiling relied on immunoSEQ multiplex PCR, and the TCRdb table lists in-frame clones only, not all of them. The sample yields approximately 58,000 clones, over 85% seen once. There are 14 residues in the CDR3. V shed 4 bases and J shed 4 bases, with 11 bases lying between them. Germline V CDR1 and CDR2: SGHDT, YYEEEE. The V and J genes are TRBV5-6 and TRBJ2-2, with D uncertain. The TCR sequence derives from a person aged 18 to 75 in good health. The sequenced material came from blood. The CDR3, as DNA: TGTGCCAGCAGCCCGGCAGCCGTCACCGGGGAGCTGTTTTTT. Amino acids: CASSPAAVTGELFF.